This entry is about one TCR beta chain. The junction differs from germline at one of its ends, possibly a read error. These data come from a study of technical replicates of blood from several donors. This CDR3 has 14 residues. Germline V CDR1 and CDR2: LGHNA, YSLEER. Clones were read by immunoSEQ multiplex PCR, and TCRdb kept only the in-frame ones, dropping some. Of approximately 81,000 clones listed, 95% are singletons. The J gene is TRBJ2-1, the V gene TRBV4-3; 12 bases align to TRBD2. This receptor was obtained from a human donor in good health. The sequencing sample was made of T cells isolated from PBMCs. The CDR3 DNA follows: TGCGCCAGCAACCAAAGACTAGCGGGAGATGAGCAGTTCTTC. Translated: CASNQRLAGDEQFF.